This entry features one T cell receptor beta chain sequence. Its antigen is still unknown. This sample is part of a study of T cell responses to AZD1222 COVID-19 vaccine. The study's findings and limits: Sampling that yielded the repertoires occurred only after the peak T cell response. Clonal diversity may have been underestimated, and the donors were mostly white British, with more females than males.

The assay was immunoSEQ multiplex PCR, and TCRdb's table has in-frame clones only and misses some. The table lists 96,000 or so clones, roughly 90% of them singletons, with about 26% in the top ten. The CDR3 runs to 15 residues. With V trimmed by 4 bases and J by 5 bases, 10 bases remained unmatched. CDR1 MDHEN and CDR2 SYDVKM come from the germline V gene. This material consisted of peripheral blood, taken on day 0 of AZD1222 vaccination. This TCR was recovered from an adult in good health. The rearrangement links TRBV28 to TRBJ1-1, with 7 bases aligning to TRBD1. In nucleotides, the CDR3 is TGTGCCAGCAGTTCCCCCCACAGGGGAGGAACTGAAGCTTTCTTT. Protein product: CASSSPHRGGTEAFF.